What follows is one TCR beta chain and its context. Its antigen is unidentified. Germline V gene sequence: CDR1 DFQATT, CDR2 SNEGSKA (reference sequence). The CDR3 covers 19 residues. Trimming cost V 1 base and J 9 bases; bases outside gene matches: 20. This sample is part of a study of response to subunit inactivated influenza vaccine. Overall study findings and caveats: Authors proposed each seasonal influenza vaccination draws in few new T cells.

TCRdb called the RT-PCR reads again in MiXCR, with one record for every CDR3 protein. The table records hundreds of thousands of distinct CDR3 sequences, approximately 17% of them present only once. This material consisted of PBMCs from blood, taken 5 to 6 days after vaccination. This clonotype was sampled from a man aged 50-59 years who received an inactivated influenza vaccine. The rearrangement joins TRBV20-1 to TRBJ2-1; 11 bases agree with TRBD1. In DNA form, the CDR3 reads TGCAGTGCTAGAGGCTTTGGGGACAGGGGGGGTTTTTGGTCGGCTGAGCAGTTCTTC. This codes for CSARGFGDRGGFWSAEQFF.